This T cell receptor beta chain was obtained from a study of blood T cells in healthy people across ages. After removal of 3 bases from V and 3 bases from J, the junction contained 5 bases not matched to a gene. The length of the CDR3 is 15 residues. Germline V gene data show CDR1 as SGHAT and CDR2 as FQDESV (reference sequence). Findings of the study overall: PBMCs went unsorted, and a conclusive naive versus antigen-experienced comparison was therefore prevented.

Healthy Caucasian individuals from Russia aged roughly 6 to 90 served as donors. This clonotype has only a few counts. What it binds is unknown. Alongside a J-beta primer mix, a sample-barcoded 5' primer served in a second PCR lasting about 7 to 12 cycles. TCRdb passed the 5' RACE reads through MiXCR, listing each CDR3 protein once. The sample lists just over 1 million distinct CDR3 sequences, 40% to 55% occurring once. The specimen sequenced was blood. This chain links TRBV11-1 with TRBJ2-3; TRBD2 agrees at 8 bases. This sequence originates from a woman aged 55-69 years in good health. The CDR3 here is CASSFLAGRTDTQYF. CDR3 coding DNA: TGTGCCAGCAGCTTCTTAGCGGGAAGAACAGATACGCAGTATTTT.